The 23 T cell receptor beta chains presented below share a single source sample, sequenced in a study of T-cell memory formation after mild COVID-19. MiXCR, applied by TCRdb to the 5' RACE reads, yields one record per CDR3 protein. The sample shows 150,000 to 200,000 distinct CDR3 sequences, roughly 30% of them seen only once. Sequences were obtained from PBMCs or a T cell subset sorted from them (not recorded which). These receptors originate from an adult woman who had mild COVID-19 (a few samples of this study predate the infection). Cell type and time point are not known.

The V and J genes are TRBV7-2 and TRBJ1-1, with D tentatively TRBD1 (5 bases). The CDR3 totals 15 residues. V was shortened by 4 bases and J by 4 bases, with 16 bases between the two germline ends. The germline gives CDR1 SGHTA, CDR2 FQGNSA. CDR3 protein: CASSSPGQGLTEAFF. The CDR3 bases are TGTGCCAGCAGCTCACCCGGGCAGGGACTCACTGAAGCTTTCTTT.

CDR3 region: CASSQEAQLGSYEQYF. The CDR3, as DNA: TGTGCCAGCAGCCAAGAAGCACAGCTCGGGTCCTACGAGCAGTACTTC. This chain connects TRBV4-2 to TRBJ2-7; unclear D gene. V lost 0 bases, J lost 1 base, and 13 bases lay in between. The CDR3 is 16 amino acids. The V gene's germline CDR1 is LGHNA and CDR2 YNFKEQ.

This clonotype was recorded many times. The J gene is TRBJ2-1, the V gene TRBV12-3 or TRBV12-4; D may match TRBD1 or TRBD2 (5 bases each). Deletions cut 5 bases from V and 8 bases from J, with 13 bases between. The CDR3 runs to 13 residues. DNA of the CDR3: TGTGCCAGCAGTCCCCGGGGCTGGGATGAGCAGTTCTTC. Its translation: CASSPRGWDEQFF.

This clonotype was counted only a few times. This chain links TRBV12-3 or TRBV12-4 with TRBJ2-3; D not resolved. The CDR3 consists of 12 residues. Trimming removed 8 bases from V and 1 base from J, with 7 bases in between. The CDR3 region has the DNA TGTGCCAGCGGCCGGGGCACAGATACGCAGTATTTT. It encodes CASGRGTDTQYF.

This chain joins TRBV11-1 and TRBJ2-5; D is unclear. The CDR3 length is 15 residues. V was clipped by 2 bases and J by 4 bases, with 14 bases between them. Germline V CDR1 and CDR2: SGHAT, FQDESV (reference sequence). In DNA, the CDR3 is TGTGCCAGCAGCTTACCCAGCGAGCGATCAGAGACCCAGTACTTC. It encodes CASSLPSERSETQYF.

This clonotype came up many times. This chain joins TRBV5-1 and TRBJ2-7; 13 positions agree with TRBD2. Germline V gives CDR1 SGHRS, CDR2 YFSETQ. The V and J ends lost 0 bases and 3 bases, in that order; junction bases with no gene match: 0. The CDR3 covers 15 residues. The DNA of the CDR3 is TGCGCCAGCAGCTTGGGGACTAGCGGGGGCTACGAGCAGTACTTC. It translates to CASSLGTSGGYEQYF.

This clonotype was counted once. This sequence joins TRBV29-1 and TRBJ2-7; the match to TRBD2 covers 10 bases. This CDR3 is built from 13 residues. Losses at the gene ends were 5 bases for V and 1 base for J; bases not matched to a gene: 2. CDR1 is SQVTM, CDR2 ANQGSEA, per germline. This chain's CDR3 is CSVLLAGSYEQYF. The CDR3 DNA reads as TGCAGCGTTTTACTAGCGGGGTCCTACGAGCAGTACTTC.

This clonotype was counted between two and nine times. The CDR3 here is CASSSGLAGAGLELFF. The CDR3 nucleotides read TGTGCCAGCAGCTCCGGACTAGCGGGAGCCGGTTTGGAGCTGTTTTTT. The V call is TRBV7-9, the J call TRBJ2-2; 13 positions agree with TRBD2. J was trimmed by 10 bases and V by 4 bases; bases with no gene match: 9. The CDR3 totals 16 residues. Germline V gives CDR1 SEHNR, CDR2 FQNEAQ (reference sequence).

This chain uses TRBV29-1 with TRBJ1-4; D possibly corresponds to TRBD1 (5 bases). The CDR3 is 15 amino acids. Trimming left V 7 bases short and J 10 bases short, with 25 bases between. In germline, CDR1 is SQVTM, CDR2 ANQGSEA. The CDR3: CSGPTDRAWGRKLFF. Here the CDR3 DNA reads TGCAGCGGCCCAACGGACCGGGCCTGGGGGAGAAAACTGTTTTTT.

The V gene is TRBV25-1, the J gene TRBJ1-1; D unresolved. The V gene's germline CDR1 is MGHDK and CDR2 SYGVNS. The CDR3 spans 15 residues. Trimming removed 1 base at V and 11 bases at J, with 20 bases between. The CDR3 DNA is TGTGCCAGCAGTGAATCCCTCGGTTTCGGTTCGCACGCTTTCTTT. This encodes CASSESLGFGSHAFF.

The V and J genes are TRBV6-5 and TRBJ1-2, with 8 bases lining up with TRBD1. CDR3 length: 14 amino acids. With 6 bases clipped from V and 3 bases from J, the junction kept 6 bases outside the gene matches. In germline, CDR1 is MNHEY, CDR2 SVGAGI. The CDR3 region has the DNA TGTGCCAGCAGAACACAGGGGGGGCACTATGGCTACACCTTC. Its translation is CASRTQGGHYGYTF.

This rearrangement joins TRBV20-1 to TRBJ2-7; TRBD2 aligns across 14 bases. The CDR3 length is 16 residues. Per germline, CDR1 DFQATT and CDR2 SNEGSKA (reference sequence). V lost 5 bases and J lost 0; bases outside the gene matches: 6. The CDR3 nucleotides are TGCAGTGCTGCTGGACTAGCGGGAGGAGGCTCCTACGAGCAGTACTTC. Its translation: CSAAGLAGGGSYEQYF.

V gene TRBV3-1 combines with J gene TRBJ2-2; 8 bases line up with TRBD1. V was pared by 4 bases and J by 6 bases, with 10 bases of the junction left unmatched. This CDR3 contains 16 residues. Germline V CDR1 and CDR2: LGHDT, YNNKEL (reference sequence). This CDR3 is CASSLRQGLTPGELFF. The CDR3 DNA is TGTGCCAGCAGCCTACGACAGGGGCTCACCCCCGGGGAGCTGTTTTTT. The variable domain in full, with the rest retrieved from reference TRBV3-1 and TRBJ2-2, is DTAVSQTPKYLVTQMGNDKSIKCEQNLGHDTMYWYKQDSKKFLKIMFSYNNKELIINETVPNRFSPKSPDKAHLNLHINSLELGDSAVYFCASSLRQGLTPGELFFGEGSRLTVL.

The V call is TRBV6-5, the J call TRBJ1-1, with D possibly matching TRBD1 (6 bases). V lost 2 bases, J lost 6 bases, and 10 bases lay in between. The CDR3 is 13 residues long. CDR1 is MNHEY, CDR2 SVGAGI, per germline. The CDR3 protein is CASSYATGSEAFF. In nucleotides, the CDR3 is TGTGCCAGCAGTTACGCCACAGGGTCTGAAGCTTTCTTT.

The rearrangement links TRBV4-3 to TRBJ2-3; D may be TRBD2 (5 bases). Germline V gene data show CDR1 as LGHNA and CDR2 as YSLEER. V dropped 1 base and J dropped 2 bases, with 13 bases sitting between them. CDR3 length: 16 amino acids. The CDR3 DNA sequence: TGCGCCAGCAGCCAAGGTGCCAGCGGAGCCACAGATACGCAGTATTTT. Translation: CASSQGASGATDTQYF.

The CDR3: CASSARGQGALNEQFF. The CDR3 DNA reads as TGTGCCAGCAGCGCCAGGGGACAGGGGGCCTTAAATGAGCAGTTCTTC. This chain links TRBV9 with TRBJ2-1; 12 bases line up with TRBD1. This CDR3 spans 16 amino acids. V dropped 3 bases and J dropped 7; count of bases not matched to a gene: 8. The germline V gene has CDR1 SGDLS and CDR2 YYNGEE. The whole variable domain, remainder taken from reference TRBV9 and TRBJ2-1, is DSGVTQTPKHLITATGQRVTLRCSPRSGDLSVYWYQQSLDQGLQFLIQYYNGEERAKGNILERFSAQQFPDLHSELNLSSLELGDSALYFCASSARGQGALNEQFFGPGTRLTVL.

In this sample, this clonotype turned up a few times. The CDR3 coding sequence is TGCGCCAGCAGCTTGGGACACCGGGACAGGGGAAAAACCGGGGAGCTGTTTTTT. Its translation: CASSLGHRDRGKTGELFF. This sequence joins TRBV5-1 and TRBJ2-2; TRBD1 matches 10 bases. The CDR3 loop spans 18 amino acids. V was pared by 0 bases and J by 5 bases, with 10 bases of the junction left unmatched. The germline CDR1 and CDR2 sequences are SGHRS and YFSETQ. Together with reference TRBV5-1 and TRBJ2-2, the CDR3 gives the full variable domain: KAGVTQTPRYLIKTRGQQVTLSCSPISGHRSVSWYQQTPGQGLQFLFEYFSETQRNKGNFPGRFSGRQFSNSRSEMNVSTLELGDSALYLCASSLGHRDRGKTGELFFGEGSRLTVL.

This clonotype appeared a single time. The chain's CDR3 is CASLGSGNTIYF. The CDR3 DNA reads as TGTGCCAGCTTGGGCTCTGGAAACACCATATATTTT. The chain combines TRBV2 with TRBJ1-3; D call uncertain. V was pared by 8 bases and J by 0 bases, with 5 bases between. The CDR3 has 12 residues. Germline CDR1 is SNHLY and CDR2 is FYNNEI. Together with reference TRBV2 and TRBJ1-3, the CDR3 gives the full variable domain: EPEVTQTPSHQVTQMGQEVILRCVPISNHLYFYWYRQILGQKVEFLVSFYNNEISEKSEIFDDQFSVERPDGSNFTLKIRSTKLEDSAMYFCASLGSGNTIYFGEGSWLTVV.

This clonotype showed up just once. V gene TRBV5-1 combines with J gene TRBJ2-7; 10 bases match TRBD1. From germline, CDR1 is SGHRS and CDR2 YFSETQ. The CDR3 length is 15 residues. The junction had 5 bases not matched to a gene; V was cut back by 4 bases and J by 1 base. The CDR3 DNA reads TGCGCCAGCAGCACGGGACAGGGGCATTCCTACGAGCAGTACTTC. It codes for CASSTGQGHSYEQYF.

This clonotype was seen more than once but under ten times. The CDR3 here is CASSRRWGEAYEQYF. The CDR3 nucleotides are TGCGCCAGCAGCCGTCGATGGGGAGAAGCCTACGAGCAGTACTTC. The rearrangement links TRBV4-1 to TRBJ2-7, with a possible D match to TRBD2 (5 bases). V was clipped by 4 bases and J by 2 bases, with 15 bases between them. The CDR3 extends over 15 amino acids. Germline V gene lookup returns CDR1 MGHRA and CDR2 YSYEKL.

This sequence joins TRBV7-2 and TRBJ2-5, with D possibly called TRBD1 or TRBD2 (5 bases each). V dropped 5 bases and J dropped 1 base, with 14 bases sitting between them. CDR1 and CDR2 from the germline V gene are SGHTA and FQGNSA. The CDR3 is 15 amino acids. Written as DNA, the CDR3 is TGTGCCAGCAGCGGCTGGGGACGGATCCAAGAGACCCAGTACTTC. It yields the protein CASSGWGRIQETQYF.

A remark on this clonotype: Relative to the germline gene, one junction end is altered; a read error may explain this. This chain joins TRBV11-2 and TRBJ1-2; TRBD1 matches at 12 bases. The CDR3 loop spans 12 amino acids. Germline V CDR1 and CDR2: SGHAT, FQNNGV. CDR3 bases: TGTGCCAGCAGTAACCGGGACAGGGGGCGCATCTTC. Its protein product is CASSNRDRGRIF.

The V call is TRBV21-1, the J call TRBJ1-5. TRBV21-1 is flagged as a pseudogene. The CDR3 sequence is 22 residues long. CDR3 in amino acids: CASSNQPEYDTHEPYSNQPQHF. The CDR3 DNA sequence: TGTGCCAGCAGCAATCAACCCGAATACGACACCCACGAGCCCTATAGCAATCAGCCCCAGCATTTT.